The rows below give T cell receptor beta chains drawn from one sample of a study of blood T cell repertoires in COVID-19. The data were produced by immunoSEQ multiplex PCR, yet TCRdb's version contains in-frame clones alone and is incomplete. The sample carries over 120,000 clones, about three quarters recorded once. The specimen was peripheral blood. The receptors come from a woman aged 45-65 years with active or convalescent COVID-19. CDR3s include the opening cysteine and the closing phenylalanine or tryptophan. A D gene is named only where the DNA matches it firmly. Not all rows give a size; the values are once, few, many and, for expanded clones, a class.

D gene: NA; V gene: TRBV27; J gene: TRBJ2-5; clone size: NA; CDR3 DNA: TGTGCCAGCAGTTTACGGACTCCCCTCGGGACCCAGTACTTC; CDR3 protein: CASSLRTPLGTQYF
D gene: NA; V gene: TRBV30; J gene: TRBJ1-2; clone size: once; CDR3 DNA: TGTGCCTGGAGACAAGACAGGCACCCTAACTATGGCTACACCTTC; CDR3 protein: CAWRQDRHPNYGYTF
D gene: TRBD2; V gene: TRBV14; J gene: TRBJ2-5; clone size: NA; CDR3 DNA: TGTGCCAGCAGCCAAGGACTAGCGGGGTCGACCCAGTACTTC; CDR3 protein: CASSQGLAGSTQYF
D gene: NA; V gene: TRBV7-8; J gene: TRBJ1-1; clone size: NA; CDR3 DNA: TGTGCCAGCAGCTTAGAAGCTTTGAACACTGAAGCTTTCTTT; CDR3 protein: CASSLEALNTEAFF
D gene: NA; V gene: TRBV4-3; J gene: TRBJ1-1; clone size: NA; CDR3 DNA: TGCGCCAGCAGCCAAGGACGGGGTGAAGCTTTCTTT; CDR3 protein: CASSQGRGEAFF
D gene: TRBD2; V gene: TRBV7-9; J gene: TRBJ2-3; clone size: NA; CDR3 DNA: TGTGCCAGCAGCGGGACTAGCGAGAACACAGATACGCAGTATTTT; CDR3 protein: CASSGTSENTDTQYF
D gene: TRBD2; V gene: TRBV4-1; J gene: TRBJ2-1; clone size: once; CDR3 DNA: TGCGCCAGCAGCCAGGAGGGACTAGCGTCCTACAATGAGCAGTTCTTC; CDR3 protein: CASSQEGLASYNEQFF
D gene: TRBD1; V gene: TRBV6-4; J gene: TRBJ1-2; clone size: few; CDR3 DNA: TGTGCCAGCAGTCTTTCAGGGGGCCGTGGCTACACCTTC; CDR3 protein: CASSLSGGRGYTF
D gene: NA; V gene: TRBV12-5; J gene: TRBJ1-1; clone size: few; CDR3 DNA: TGTGCTAGTGCCCGGGGGGACACTGAAGCTTTCTTT; CDR3 protein: CASARGDTEAFF
D gene: NA; V gene: TRBV5-6; J gene: TRBJ2-2; clone size: NA; CDR3 DNA: TGTGCCAGCAGCTTGTACGGGGGCACCGGGGAGCTGTTTTTT; CDR3 protein: CASSLYGGTGELFF
D gene: TRBD1; V gene: TRBV7-2; J gene: TRBJ1-2; clone size: NA; CDR3 DNA: TGTGCCAGCAGCCCGAGATTGACAGGGGGCTACGGCTACACCTTC; CDR3 protein: CASSPRLTGGYGYTF
D gene: TRBD1; V gene: TRBV5-1; J gene: TRBJ1-2; clone size: once; CDR3 DNA: TGCGCCAGCACCAGAGAGACAGGGCATGGCTACACCTTC; CDR3 protein: CASTRETGHGYTF
D gene: NA; V gene: TRBV6-1; J gene: TRBJ1-4; clone size: NA; CDR3 DNA: TGTGCCAGCAGTGAAGGGAACAGTGAAAATGAAAAACTGTTTTTT; CDR3 protein: CASSEGNSENEKLFF
D gene: TRBD2; V gene: TRBV9; J gene: TRBJ2-1; clone size: NA; CDR3 DNA: TGTGCCAGCAGCGGGACTAGCGGGGCAGATGAGCAGTTCTTC; CDR3 protein: CASSGTSGADEQFF
D gene: TRBD1; V gene: TRBV11-1; J gene: TRBJ1-2; clone size: many; CDR3 DNA: TGTGCCAGCAGCGGACAGGGGTACTATGGCTACACCTTC; CDR3 protein: CASSGQGYYGYTF
D gene: TRBD2; V gene: TRBV9; J gene: TRBJ2-5; clone size: NA; CDR3 DNA: TGTGCCAGCAGCGACGGGACTACCCAAGAGACCCAGTACTTC; CDR3 protein: CASSDGTTQETQYF
D gene: NA; V gene: TRBV19; J gene: TRBJ2-7; clone size: NA; CDR3 DNA: TGTGCCAGTACCTCAGGGGTCTTGAACTCCTACGAGCAGTACTTC; CDR3 protein: CASTSGVLNSYEQYF
D gene: NA; V gene: TRBV5-1; J gene: TRBJ1-2; clone size: NA; CDR3 DNA: TGCGCCAGCAGCTTGCAAGATCCCCTGGAGGGCTACACCTTC; CDR3 protein: CASSLQDPLEGYTF
D gene: TRBD1; V gene: TRBV4-2; J gene: TRBJ1-4; clone size: NA; CDR3 DNA: TGTGCCAGCAGCCCCCAAGCCGTGTCAGGGGGTAGAACTAATGAAAAACTGTTTTTT; CDR3 protein: CASSPQAVSGGRTNEKLFF